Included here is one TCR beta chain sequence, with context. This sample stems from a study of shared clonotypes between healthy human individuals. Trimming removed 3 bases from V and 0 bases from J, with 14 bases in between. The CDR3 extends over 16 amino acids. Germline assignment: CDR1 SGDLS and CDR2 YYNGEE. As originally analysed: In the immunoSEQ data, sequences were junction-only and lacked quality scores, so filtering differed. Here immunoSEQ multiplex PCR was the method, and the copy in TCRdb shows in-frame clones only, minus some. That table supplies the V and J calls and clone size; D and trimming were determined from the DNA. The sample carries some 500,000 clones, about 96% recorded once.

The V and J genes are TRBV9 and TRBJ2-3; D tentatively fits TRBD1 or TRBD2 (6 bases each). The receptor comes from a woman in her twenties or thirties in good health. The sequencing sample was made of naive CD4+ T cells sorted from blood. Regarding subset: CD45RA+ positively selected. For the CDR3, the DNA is TGTGCCAGCAGCGCTATCCTGGGGGGCAGCACAGATACGCAGTATTTT. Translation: CASSAILGGSTDTQYF.